This T cell receptor (beta chain) comes out of a study of blood T cell repertoires in COVID-19 (dated by TCRdb to 2020 to 2022). Turning to the overall study: Collaborator samples came from the United States, Italy and Spain and covered acute and convalescent phases of COVID-19. The prospective study material was composed of cDNA or gDNA derived from T cells, B-cell-depleted T cells, or PBMCs. Subjects who had been exposed to COVID-19, were actively infected with it, or had recovered from it provided the deeply sampled blood TCRbeta repertoires that made up the dataset. The repertoires were made available in a free public database intended to serve as a resource for research on the immune response to SARS-CoV-2. Samples came from the ongoing ImmuneRACE study (first 160 participants) plus 1,254 subjects from 6 global collaborators. A de-identified subject ID, COVID-19 status, age in years and sex were almost always included in the sample metadata. Where available, HLA class I and class II types were obtained from metadata supplied by the sample provider rather than from assay-based typing. Study-wide findings and limitations: How much clinical and demographic metadata was included differed by source and by participant, and the metadata was provided uncurated.

According to the germline V gene (reference sequence), CDR1 reads LGHDT and CDR2 reads YNNKEL. After removal of 4 bases from V and 13 bases from J, the junction retains 16 bases not matched to a gene. The CDR3 spans 15 residues, from the cysteine through the phenylalanine. Only the CDR3 part of the read is kept: 45 bases, read in frame from the first base. As to this clone: Its cognate antigen has yet to be identified. The record has no base qualities; no much larger clone is one base away.

Whole blood was collected in K2EDTA tubes by collaborating institutions according to the institutions' own protocols. For TCRbeta analysis, collaborators shipped samples in one of three forms: frozen whole blood, isolated PBMCs, or DNA extracted from either of those sample types. TCRbeta CDR3 regions were amplified from genomic DNA by means of the immunoSEQ Assay, a bias-controlled multiplex PCR. On the authors' methods: The number of nucleated cells in each sample was estimated from the amplification of reference gene primers within the assay. Sequence reads were collapsed and filtered to measure the absolute abundance of every unique TCRbeta CDR3 rearrangement. For each sample, productive Simpson clonality was calculated as the square root of Simpson's diversity index over productive rearrangements. TCRdb holds this immuneACCESS table with in-frame rearrangements only. Some clones are missing; in checked studies, unresolved V genes explain under half, and the rest has no known cause. V and J calls and clone size are copied from that table; D and trimming were computed from the DNA. This sample gives under 95,000 clones in total; 80% to 95% of them show up just once. Under 5% of the sample is held by the ten biggest clonotypes.

The receptor was derived from a woman in her forties or fifties in a cohort sampled during active COVID-19. The rearranged segments are TRBV3-1 (or the pseudogene TRBV3-2) and TRBJ2-7; 10 junctional bases match TRBD1. Sequenced material: peripheral blood. The DNA is as follows: TGTGCCAGCAGCCCCCATCGATCGACAGGGGGCGAAAGTTACTTC. This translates into CASSPHRSTGGESYF.